Listed below are T cell receptor beta chains from one sample, sequenced in a study of OX40 agonist ivuxolimab in advanced cancers. The method was immunoSEQ multiplex PCR; TCRdb's version includes in-frame clones alone and lacks a portion of them. The table has over 75,000 clones, about nine tenths seen once. The sample in question was CD4+ or CD8+ T cells sorted from blood, obtained in a trial of the OX40 agonist ivuxolimab. The receptor set was obtained from an adult with an advanced solid tumor such as melanoma, head and neck, liver or kidney cancer. Both conserved end residues are part of each CDR3. A D gene is named only where the DNA matches it firmly. Size is stated for part of the rows, as once, few or many counts, or as a class when the clone is expanded.

CDR3 DNA,CDR3 protein,D gene,V gene,J gene,clone size
TGTGCCAGCAGTCTCGGACAGGGCAACACTGAAGCTTTCTTT,CASSLGQGNTEAFF,TRBD1,TRBV2,TRBJ1-1,-
TGTGCCAGCAGTCACGGGGGGGGACGTAGCAATCAGCCCCAGCATTTT,CASSHGGGRSNQPQHF,-,TRBV7-2,TRBJ1-5,-
TGTGCCAGCAAGCCCAGGACAGACGTCGGGGAGCTGTTTTTT,CASKPRTDVGELFF,-,TRBV2,TRBJ2-2,-
TGTGCCAGCAGTGAAGCGCGAGGTCAGCCCCAGCATTTT,CASSEARGQPQHF,-,TRBV6-1,TRBJ1-5,-
TGTGCCAGCTCACCCAGGAGGGACCAAGAGACCCAGTACTTC,CASSPRRDQETQYF,-,TRBV18,TRBJ2-5,-
TGTGCCAGTAGTATCTCGACAGGGCTGGGGTCTAAGCAGTACTTC,CASSISTGLGSKQYF,TRBD1,TRBV19,TRBJ2-7,-
TGTGCCAGCAGCTTAGTAGGAGCCAGCAACACTGAAGCTTTCTTT,CASSLVGASNTEAFF,-,TRBV7-9,TRBJ1-1,few
TGTGCCAGCAGCTTAGAGGGACTAGCGGGAGGGCGGGTCAGAGATACGCAGTATTTT,CASSLEGLAGGRVRDTQYF,TRBD2,TRBV7-2,TRBJ2-3,once
TGTGCCAGTAGTACCCCAGGGACAGGGAAAAATGAGCAGTTCTTC,CASSTPGTGKNEQFF,TRBD1,TRBV19,TRBJ2-1,-
TGTGCCAGCAACCGACTAGCGGGAGCTGACTACAATGAGCAGTTCTTC,CASNRLAGADYNEQFF,TRBD2,TRBV4-2,TRBJ2-1,-
TGTGCCAGCTCACGGACAGGGGGCCCCCTCTCCTACAATGAGCAGTTCTTC,CASSRTGGPLSYNEQFF,TRBD1,TRBV18,TRBJ2-1,-
TGTGCCTATATCCGCCCTGACAGCCCCAAAAACATTCAGTACTTC,CAYIRPDSPKNIQYF,-,TRBV28,TRBJ2-4,-
TGTGCCAGCAGCCCAGGGGGCTCTCAAGAGACCCAGTACTTC,CASSPGGSQETQYF,TRBD1,TRBV5-4,TRBJ2-5,-
TGTGCCTGGATAGGACAGATTAACACTGAAGCTTTCTTT,CAWIGQINTEAFF,-,TRBV30,TRBJ1-1,once
TGTGCCAGCAGCCCAGGGGGGGCTTACAATGAGCAGTTCTTC,CASSPGGAYNEQFF,-,TRBV5-4,TRBJ2-1,once
TGTGCCACCAGCAGAGACTCAGGGGCCCCCTACGAGCAGTACTTC,CATSRDSGAPYEQYF,-,TRBV15,TRBJ2-7,-